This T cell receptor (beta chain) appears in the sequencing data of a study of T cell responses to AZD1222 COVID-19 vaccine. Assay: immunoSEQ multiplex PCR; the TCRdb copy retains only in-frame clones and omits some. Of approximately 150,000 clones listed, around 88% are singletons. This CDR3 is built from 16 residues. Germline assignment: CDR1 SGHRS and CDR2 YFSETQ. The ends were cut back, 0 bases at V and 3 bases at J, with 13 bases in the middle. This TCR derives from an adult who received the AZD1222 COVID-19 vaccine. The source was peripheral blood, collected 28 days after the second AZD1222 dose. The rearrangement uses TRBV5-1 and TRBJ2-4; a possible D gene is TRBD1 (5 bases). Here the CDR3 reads CASSLVAGYSKNIQYF. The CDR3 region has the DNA TGCGCCAGCAGCTTGGTCGCAGGGTATAGCAAAAACATTCAGTACTTC.